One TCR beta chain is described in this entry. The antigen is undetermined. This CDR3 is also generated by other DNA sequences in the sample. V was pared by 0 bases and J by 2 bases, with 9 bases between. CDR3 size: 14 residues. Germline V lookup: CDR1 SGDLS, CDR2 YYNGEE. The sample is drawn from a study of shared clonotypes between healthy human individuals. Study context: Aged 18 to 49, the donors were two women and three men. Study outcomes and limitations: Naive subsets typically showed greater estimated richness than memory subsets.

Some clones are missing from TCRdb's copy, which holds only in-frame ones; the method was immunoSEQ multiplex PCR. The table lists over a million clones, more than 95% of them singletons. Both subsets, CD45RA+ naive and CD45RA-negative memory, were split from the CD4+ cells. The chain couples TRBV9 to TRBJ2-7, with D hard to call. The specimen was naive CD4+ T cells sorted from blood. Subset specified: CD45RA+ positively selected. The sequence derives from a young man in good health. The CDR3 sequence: CASSVADLTYEQYF. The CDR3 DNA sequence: TGTGCCAGCAGCGTAGCTGACTTAACCTACGAGCAGTACTTC.